Each of the 17 T cell receptor beta chains below was sequenced from the same sample in a study of tumor-infiltrating lymphocytes in primary liver carcinoma. Unsorted whole blood supplied the blood RNA, and germline DNA was isolated too. From approximately 0.5 ug of total RNA, TCR beta-specific cDNA was reverse-transcribed using a constant-region primer. Library construction for TCR beta comprised three nested multiplex PCR rounds performed with slightly modified ARM-PCR. The first two PCR rounds, approximately 10 cycles each, used TRBV1-TRBV30 forward primers and a C-beta reverse primer. TCRdb re-called the multiplex PCR reads with MiXCR, one entry per CDR3 protein. The sample includes hundreds of thousands of distinct CDR3 sequences, approximately 65% seen only once; the top ten take roughly 8.9%. The sample taken for sequencing was peripheral blood. These receptors came from a man aged 40-50 years with primary liver carcinoma and hepatitis B virus infection.

Worth noting for this clonotype: A much larger clonotype is one base distant, so this may be a read error. V usage is TRBV4-2 and J usage is TRBJ2-7, with D possibly matching TRBD2 (7 bases). The germline V gene encodes CDR1 LGHNA and CDR2 YNFKEQ. This CDR3 is 15 amino acids long. The CDR3 reads CASSQAKGGNYERYF. The CDR3, as DNA: TGTGCCAGCAGCCAAGCTAAGGGGGGGAATTACGAGCGGTACTTC.

This clonotype occurred a few times. The rearrangement uses TRBV5-1 and TRBJ1-4, with 7 nucleotides matching TRBD1. CDR1 and CDR2 from the germline V gene are SGHRS and YFSETQ. The ends lost 3 bases at V and 7 bases at J; junction bases unmatched: 3. This CDR3 region has 13 residues. As DNA, the CDR3 is TGCGCCAGCAGCTCACAGGGGAGTGAAAAACTGTTTTTT. It codes for CASSSQGSEKLFF. The full variable domain, in which reference TRBV5-1 and TRBJ1-4 provide the parts outside the CDR3, is KAGVTQTPRYLIKTRGQQVTLSCSPISGHRSVSWYQQTPGQGLQFLFEYFSETQRNKGNFPGRFSGRQFSNSRSEMNVSTLELGDSALYLCASSSQGSEKLFFGSGTQLSVL.

On this clonotype itself: This sequence may be a read error, since a much larger clone differs from it by one base. The V gene is TRBV12-3 or TRBV12-4, the J gene TRBJ2-4; 7 bases are shared with TRBD1. The CDR3 length is 14 residues. V trimming: 5 bases; J trimming: 12 bases; junction bases outside the gene matches: 13. The DNA for the CDR3 is TGTGCCAGCAGTCCAGGACAGGCTATCGGCACTCAGTACTTC. Translated: CASSPGQAIGTQYF.

The CDR3 bases are TGTGCCAGCAGCCCCGGGACAGGTGTGGAAAAACTGTTTTTT. Protein product: CASSPGTGVEKLFF. This rearrangement joins TRBV11-2 to TRBJ1-4, with TRBD1 matching over 8 bases. The CDR3 consists of 14 residues. J was trimmed by 8 bases and V by 5 bases; bases with no gene match: 7. Per the germline V gene, CDR1 is SGHAT and CDR2 is FQNNGV.

The chain uses TRBV5-4 and TRBJ2-3, with TRBD2 identical over 15 bases. Germline V lookup: CDR1 SGHNT, CDR2 YYREEE (reference sequence). This CDR3 has 16 residues. With 4 bases clipped from V and 5 bases from J, the junction kept 5 bases outside the gene matches. CDR3 DNA: TGTGCCAGCAGCCTTGGGGGACTAGCGGGAGGAGATACGCAGTATTTT. It encodes CASSLGGLAGGDTQYF.

In regard to this clonotype: A read error may account for a junction end that differs from germline. The chain is built from TRBV11-1 and TRBJ2-3; D unresolved. The CDR3 consists of 13 residues. The germline V gene has CDR1 SGHAT and CDR2 FQDESV (reference sequence). CDR3 amino acids: CASCPTTAHTQYF. The DNA for the CDR3 is TGTGCCAGCTGCCCCACGACCGCCCATACACAGTATTTT.

V gene TRBV5-1 combines with J gene TRBJ2-7; 7 bases map to TRBD2. This CDR3 spans 12 amino acids. The V segment lost 7 bases and the J segment 5 bases; nucleotides outside the gene matches: 6. Germline V gene data show CDR1 as SGHRS and CDR2 as YFSETQ. CDR3 amino acids: CASVGEGDEQYF. In DNA form, the CDR3 reads TGCGCCAGCGTCGGGGAGGGCGACGAGCAGTACTTC.

The chain employs TRBV25-1 and TRBJ2-1, with unresolved D. Germline-derived CDR1 and CDR2 are MGHDK and SYGVNS. This CDR3 has 14 residues. Trimming cost V 2 bases and J 0 bases, with 5 bases left between them. The CDR3 nucleotides read TGTGCCAGCAGTGAACTTCTCTCCTACAATGAGCAGTTCTTC. This gives the protein CASSELLSYNEQFF. The entire variable domain, with the rest obtained from reference TRBV25-1 and TRBJ2-1, is as follows: EADIYQTPRYLVIGTGKKITLECSQTMGHDKMYWYQQDPGMELHLIHYSYGVNSTEKGDLSSESTVSRIRTEHFPLTLESARPSHTSQYLCASSELLSYNEQFFGPGTRLTVL.

This clonotype was counted a single time. One junction end does not reproduce the germline sequence, and a read error may be involved. The chain recombines TRBV28 with TRBJ1-5; D is ambiguous. CDR1 is MDHEN and CDR2 is SYDVKM in the germline V gene. The CDR3 length is 14 residues. CDR3 amino acids: CASRAGDSNEPQHF. DNA of the CDR3: TGTGCCAGCAGGGCCGGGGATAGCAATGAGCCCCAACATTTT.

To note about this clonotype: At one end the junction does not follow the germline gene, possibly because of a read error. The V gene is TRBV7-8, the J gene TRBJ2-7; TRBD1 matches 9 bases. From germline, CDR1 is SGHVS and CDR2 FQNEAQ. CDR3 length: 15 amino acids. The CDR3 DNA follows: TGTGCCAGCTGCTTAAATCTCGGGACAGGGATTGAGCAGTACTTC. Its protein is CASCLNLGTGIEQYF.

This chain joins TRBV6-1 and TRBJ2-2; no reliable D call. There are 14 residues in the CDR3. Trimming took off 6 bases at V and 9 bases at J, with 17 bases between the two ends. CDR1 is MNHNS, CDR2 SASEGT, per germline. The CDR3 region is CASRDQSYIRELFF. The CDR3 DNA is TGTGCCAGCAGGGACCAGAGTTACATCAGGGAGCTGTTTTTT.

Points on this clonotype: This could be a read error, since a much larger clone is one nucleotide away. Here the CDR3 reads CATPLDGPTLGEQYF. The CDR3 DNA is TGTGCCACCCCCTTGGACGGACCGACGCTTGGGGAGCAGTACTTC. V usage is TRBV6-2 or TRBV6-3 and J usage is TRBJ2-7, with D unclear. Trimming removed 10 bases from V and 7 bases from J, with 26 bases in between. The length of the CDR3 is 15 residues. CDR1 and CDR2 from the germline V gene are MNHEY and SVGEGT.

On this clonotype itself: With a much larger clone just one base away, this may be a read error. Likely a read error: the CDR3 ends without its conserved phenylalanine or tryptophan. The rearrangement joins TRBV6-5 to TRBJ2-5; a weak D match, TRBD2 (6 bases). V dropped 6 bases and J dropped 3 bases, with 11 bases sitting between them. This CDR3 has 13 amino acids. Looked up from germline, CDR1 is MNHEY and CDR2 is SVGAGI. The CDR3 nucleotides are TGTGCCAGCAGACGGACTATGGAAGAGACCCAGTACATC. Encoded protein: CASRRTMEETQYI.

The V call is TRBV5-1, the J call TRBJ2-1; D possibly uses TRBD1 or TRBD2 (5 bases each). The length of the CDR3 is 16 residues. From germline, CDR1 is SGHRS and CDR2 YFSETQ. V gave up 1 base and J gave up 7 bases, with 18 bases separating them. The CDR3 loop is CASSLMGLVRGNEQFF. The CDR3 DNA reads as TGCGCCAGCAGCTTGATGGGGTTGGTGAGGGGTAATGAGCAGTTCTTC. The complete variable domain, with remaining parts taken from reference TRBV5-1 and TRBJ2-1, reads KAGVTQTPRYLIKTRGQQVTLSCSPISGHRSVSWYQQTPGQGLQFLFEYFSETQRNKGNFPGRFSGRQFSNSRSEMNVSTLELGDSALYLCASSLMGLVRGNEQFFGPGTRLTVL.

As for this clonotype: Mismatch with germline at one junction end may stem from a read error. The chain recombines TRBV6-1 with TRBJ2-1; the D is unclear. The CDR3 extends over 15 amino acids. Germline V gene data show CDR1 as MNHNS and CDR2 as SASEGT. CDR3: CASSPTSRSYSEQFF. CDR3 in DNA: TGTGCCAGCAGCCCCACCTCTCGCTCCTACAGTGAGCAGTTCTTC.

This clonotype appeared many times. The chain carries TRBV5-1 and TRBJ1-2, with 10 bases aligning to TRBD1. The germline V gene has CDR1 SGHRS and CDR2 YFSETQ. V shed 4 bases and J 7 bases; nucleotides not matched to a gene: 7. The CDR3 loop spans 14 amino acids. The CDR3 sequence: CASSTSGTGAGYTF. Here the CDR3 DNA reads TGCGCCAGCAGCACCTCCGGGACAGGGGCTGGCTACACCTTC. Together with reference TRBV5-1 and TRBJ1-2, the CDR3 gives the full variable domain: KAGVTQTPRYLIKTRGQQVTLSCSPISGHRSVSWYQQTPGQGLQFLFEYFSETQRNKGNFPGRFSGRQFSNSRSEMNVSTLELGDSALYLCASSTSGTGAGYTFGSGTRLTVV.

The gene calls are TRBV5-1 and TRBJ2-2; 9 nucleotides line up with TRBD1. The length of the CDR3 is 16 residues. V lost 1 base to trimming and J lost 6 bases; unmatched junction nucleotides: 7. CDR1 and CDR2 (germline): SGHRS, YFSETQ. The DNA for the CDR3 is TGCGCCAGCAGCTTGCGTTCGGGACAGGGTTCCGGGGAGCTGTTTTTT. Amino acid sequence: CASSLRSGQGSGELFF. The full variable domain, its missing parts supplied by reference TRBV5-1 and TRBJ2-2, is KAGVTQTPRYLIKTRGQQVTLSCSPISGHRSVSWYQQTPGQGLQFLFEYFSETQRNKGNFPGRFSGRQFSNSRSEMNVSTLELGDSALYLCASSLRSGQGSGELFFGEGSRLTVL.